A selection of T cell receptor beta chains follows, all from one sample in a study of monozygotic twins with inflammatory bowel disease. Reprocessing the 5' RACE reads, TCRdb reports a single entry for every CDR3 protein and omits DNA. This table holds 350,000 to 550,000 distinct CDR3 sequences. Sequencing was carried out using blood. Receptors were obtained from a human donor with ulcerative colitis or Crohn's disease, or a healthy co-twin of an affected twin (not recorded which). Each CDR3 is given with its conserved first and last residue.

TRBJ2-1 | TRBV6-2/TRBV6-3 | CASSYGFGGRPVNEQFF
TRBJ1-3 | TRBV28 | CASGAGTGYDTIYF
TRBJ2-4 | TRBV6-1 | CASSGTPDSLKNIQYF
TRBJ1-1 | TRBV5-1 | CASSRRTDSLTEAFF
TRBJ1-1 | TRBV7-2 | CASSFAGVGEAFF
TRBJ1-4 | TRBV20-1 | CSAFAGTGNEKLFF
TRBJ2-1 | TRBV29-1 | CSVSGRAHNEQFF
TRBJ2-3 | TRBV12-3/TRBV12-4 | CASSRLAGGRDTQYF
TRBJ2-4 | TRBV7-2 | CASSLIGADQNIQYF
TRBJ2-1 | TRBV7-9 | CASSPLGLANNEQFF
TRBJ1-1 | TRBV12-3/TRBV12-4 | CASLYSTGGTEAFF
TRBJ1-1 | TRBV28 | CASSLMGLNTEAFF
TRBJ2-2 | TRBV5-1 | CASSLVLTTTGELFF
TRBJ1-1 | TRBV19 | CASSRVSTEAFF
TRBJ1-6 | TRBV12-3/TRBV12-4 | CASSLYSLNSPLHF
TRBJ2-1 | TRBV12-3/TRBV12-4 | CASSLRGYEQFF
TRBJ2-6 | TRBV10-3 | CAISDTGSGANVLTF
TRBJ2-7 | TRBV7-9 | CASSTGDYEQYF
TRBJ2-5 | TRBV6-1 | CASNRQSQETQYF
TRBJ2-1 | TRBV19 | CASSILAGALDEQFF
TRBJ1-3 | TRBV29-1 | CSVGDGSSGNTIYF
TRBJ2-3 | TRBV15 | CATSGRVTDTQYF
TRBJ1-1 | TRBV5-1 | CASSYDRDLMNTEAFF
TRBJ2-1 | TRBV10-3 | CAISGLAGANEQFF
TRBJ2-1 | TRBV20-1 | CSAPSRVGSYNEQFF
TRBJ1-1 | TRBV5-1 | CASSLRGQENTEAFF